These 23 T cell receptor beta chains came from one sample sequenced in a study of T cell responses to AZD1222 COVID-19 vaccine. Profiled with immunoSEQ multiplex PCR; TCRdb holds only in-frame clones, not every one. The sample carries about 100,000 clones, approximately 90% recorded once. This specimen consisted of peripheral blood, obtained on day 0 of AZD1222 vaccination. Every receptor here comes from an adult in good health.

The chain combines TRBV2 with TRBJ2-3; tentative D call: TRBD1 (6 bases). The length of the CDR3 is 13 residues. The ends were cut back, 7 bases at V and 1 base at J, with 9 bases in the middle. CDR1 is SNHLY, CDR2 FYNNEI, per germline. Written as DNA, the CDR3 is TGTGCCAGCACAAACAGGGGCACAGATACGCAGTATTTT. This codes for CASTNRGTDTQYF. Complete variable domain (other parts from reference TRBV2 and TRBJ2-3): EPEVTQTPSHQVTQMGQEVILRCVPISNHLYFYWYRQILGQKVEFLVSFYNNEISEKSEIFDDQFSVERPDGSNFTLKIRSTKLEDSAMYFCASTNRGTDTQYFGPGTRLTVL.

The rearrangement links TRBV5-1 to TRBJ2-5; D gene unclear. Germline CDR1 SGHRS, CDR2 YFSETQ. The CDR3 extends over 12 amino acids. V shed 2 bases and J shed 7 bases, with 9 bases lying between them. The CDR3 DNA is TGCGCCAGCAGCTTATCGGTGGGGACCCAGTACTTC. This gives the protein CASSLSVGTQYF.

The chain couples TRBV6-4 to TRBJ2-3, with D unresolved. The CDR3 loop spans 13 amino acids. CDR1 is MRHNA and CDR2 is SNTAGT in the germline V gene. Trimming removed 8 bases from V and 0 bases from J, with 9 bases in between. CDR3 residues: CASSEYSTDTQYF. CDR3 sequence (DNA): TGTGCCAGCTCGGAATATAGCACAGATACGCAGTATTTT.

The CDR3 spells CAISYGTSGTYEQYF. The CDR3 DNA reads TGTGCCATCAGTTATGGGACTAGCGGCACCTACGAGCAGTACTTC. The gene calls are TRBV10-3 and TRBJ2-7; TRBD2 matches 11 bases. In germline, CDR1 is ENHRY, CDR2 SYGVKD. After removal of 5 bases from V and 2 bases from J, the junction contained 5 bases not matched to a gene. The CDR3 totals 15 residues.

A few counts support this clone. The V and J genes are TRBV11-2 and TRBJ1-1; D gene ambiguous. Per the germline V gene, CDR1 is SGHAT and CDR2 is FQNNGV. This CDR3 comprises 13 residues. Deletions cut 0 bases from V and 1 base from J, with 3 bases between. The CDR3 is CASSLDRNTEAFF. CDR3 bases: TGTGCCAGCAGCTTAGATAGGAACACTGAAGCTTTCTTT.

This chain connects TRBV19 to TRBJ2-3; possibly TRBD2 for D (6 bases). The germline V gene encodes CDR1 LNHDA and CDR2 SQIVND (reference sequence). V lost 0 bases and J lost 4, with 23 bases in between. This CDR3 spans 19 amino acids. As DNA, the CDR3 is TGTGCCAGTAGTATAGATCACCAGTCCCCAGGGCGGAGGGCAGATACGCAGTATTTT. Translation: CASSIDHQSPGRRADTQYF.

The chain carries TRBV5-4 and TRBJ2-1, with unresolved D. The CDR3 spans 14 residues. Trimming took 0 bases from V and 6 from J, leaving 10 bases between them. Germline assignment: CDR1 SGHNT and CDR2 YYREEE (reference sequence). CDR3 in DNA: TGTGCCAGCAGCTTGGCCAGAGCTTCCAATGAGCAGTTCTTC. It translates to CASSLARASNEQFF.

The J gene is TRBJ2-3, the V gene TRBV5-1, with D maybe TRBD2 (6 bases). The ends were cut back, 0 bases at V and 3 bases at J, with 8 bases in the middle. CDR3 length: 14 residues. Germline CDR1 and CDR2: SGHRS and YFSETQ. In DNA form, the CDR3 reads TGCGCCAGCAGCTTGGACGGGAGTACAGATACGCAGTATTTT. Translation gives CASSLDGSTDTQYF.

The table lists this clone with a count of one. The genes are TRBV5-4 and TRBJ1-2, with D unresolved. The V and J ends lost 4 bases and 0 bases respectively, with 7 bases between them. Germline V lookup: CDR1 SGHNT, CDR2 YYREEE (reference sequence). This CDR3 has 13 residues. The DNA of the CDR3 is TGTGCCAGCAGCATGGTGGCTAACTATGGCTACACCTTC. It encodes CASSMVANYGYTF.

The chain links TRBV7-2 to TRBJ2-7; D uncertain. The CDR3 contains 13 residues. Between the trimmed V and J ends, which lost 1 base and 7 bases, there was a span of 11 bases. The germline gives CDR1 SGHTA, CDR2 FQGNSA. The CDR3 loop is CASSLVQVGEQYF. The CDR3 DNA follows: TGTGCCAGCAGCTTAGTCCAGGTAGGAGAGCAGTACTTC.

The chain is built from TRBV5-5 and TRBJ2-7; perhaps TRBD1 as D (6 bases). V lost 4 bases and J 1 base, leaving 18 bases between the germline ends. Germline V CDR1 and CDR2: SGHKS, YYEKEE (reference sequence). The CDR3 contains 16 residues. This CDR3 is CASSRTGQTVSYEQYF. The DNA for the CDR3 is TGTGCCAGCAGCCGTACCGGACAGACAGTTTCCTACGAGCAGTACTTC.

This clone has only one observation. The rearrangement joins TRBV5-1 to TRBJ2-7; perhaps TRBD1 as D (5 bases). The ends were cut back, 5 bases at V and 4 bases at J, with 13 bases in the middle. Germline CDR1 SGHRS, CDR2 YFSETQ. The CDR3 extends over 13 amino acids. CDR3 in DNA: TGCGCCAGCAGACGGACATCGGAATACGAGCAGTACTTC. Translating gives CASRRTSEYEQYF.

V usage is TRBV21-1 and J usage is TRBJ1-3; the D segment call TRBD1 is taken from the table without a DNA check. TRBV21-1 is a pseudogene locus. The CDR3 sequence is 18 residues long. The CDR3 here is CASCQTGTGSVDRNTIYF. The DNA of the CDR3 is TGTGCCAGCTGCCAGACCGGGACAGGTTCCGTTGATAGAAACACCATATATTTT.

The rearrangement uses TRBV7-2 and TRBJ1-2; D gene uncertain. V was pared by 3 bases and J by 0 bases, with 11 bases between. The CDR3 has 15 amino acids. CDR1 SGHTA and CDR2 FQGNSA come from the germline V gene. For the CDR3, the DNA is TGTGCCAGCAGCTTTGGACCCCGTACTAACTATGGCTACACCTTC. This encodes CASSFGPRTNYGYTF. Drawing the rest from reference TRBV7-2 and TRBJ1-2, the complete variable domain is GAGVSQSPSNKVTEKGKDVELRCDPISGHTALYWYRQSLGQGLEFLIYFQGNSAPDKSGLPSDRFSAERTGGSVSTLTIQRTQQEDSAVYLCASSFGPRTNYGYTFGSGTRLTVV.

The chain is built from TRBV7-6 and TRBJ1-6; D is unclear. Per the germline V gene, CDR1 is SGHVS and CDR2 is FNYEAQ. V was cut by 5 bases and J by 7 bases, with 15 bases left in between. The CDR3 covers 15 residues. Written as DNA, the CDR3 is TGTGCCAGCAGCCTCCAGTTGGTCACCAATTCACCCCTCCACTTT. This codes for CASSLQLVTNSPLHF.

The chain uses TRBV7-9 and TRBJ1-1; D is possibly TRBD1 (5 bases). Looked up from germline, CDR1 is SEHNR and CDR2 is FQNEAQ (reference sequence). Deletions cut 2 bases from V and 3 bases from J, with 10 bases between. The CDR3 runs 14 residues. The CDR3 bases are TGTGCCAGCAGCTTACCTACAGGTCACACTGAAGCTTTCTTT. This gives the protein CASSLPTGHTEAFF.

The gene calls are TRBV5-1 and TRBJ1-2, with 10 bases identical to TRBD1. In germline, CDR1 is SGHRS, CDR2 YFSETQ. Trimming cost V 2 bases and J 8 bases; bases outside gene matches: 12. The CDR3 covers 16 residues. The CDR3 DNA sequence: TGCGCCAGCAGCTTAGACCCCGGGACAGGGGAGAGAGGCTACACCTTC. Translated, it gives CASSLDPGTGERGYTF.

The CDR3 loop is CASSLQGNQPQHF. The CDR3 DNA sequence: TGTGCCAGCAGTTTACAGGGTAATCAGCCCCAGCATTTT. The rearrangement joins TRBV6-2 or TRBV6-3 to TRBJ1-5; weak D call: TRBD1 (6 bases). The V and J ends lost 4 bases and 4 bases respectively, with 8 bases between them. The germline V gene encodes CDR1 MNHEY and CDR2 SVGEGT. The CDR3 consists of 13 residues.

V is TRBV5-1 and J is TRBJ2-3; 8 positions agree with TRBD2. V shed 3 bases and J 0 bases; nucleotides not matched to a gene: 0. This CDR3 has 14 residues. CDR1 and CDR2 from the germline V gene are SGHRS and YFSETQ. CDR3 in DNA: TGCGCCAGCAGCTCGGGGGGGAGCACAGATACGCAGTATTTT. This gives the protein CASSSGGSTDTQYF.

The genes are TRBV6-5 and TRBJ1-2, with TRBD1 matching over 7 bases. The junction had 7 bases not matched to a gene; V was cut back by 7 bases and J by 2 bases. The CDR3 runs 14 residues. Germline V gene sequence: CDR1 MNHEY, CDR2 SVGAGI. The CDR3 coding sequence is TGTGCCAGCACCCTAATACAGGGGAACTATGGCTACACCTTC. It translates to CASTLIQGNYGYTF.

As concerns this clone: The junction shows a germline mismatch at one end, possibly a read error. The chain joins TRBV10-1 to TRBJ2-4; TRBD1 agrees at 8 bases. This CDR3 comprises 9 residues. Germline-derived CDR1 and CDR2 are WNHNN and SYGVQD (reference sequence). The CDR3: CASRQDRAF. As DNA, the CDR3 is TGCGCCAGCAGACAGGACAGGGCCTTC.

The chain joins TRBV10-3 to TRBJ2-7; 13 bases line up with TRBD2. V lost 6 bases to trimming and J lost 0 bases; unmatched junction nucleotides: 17. The CDR3 extends over 20 amino acids. Germline V gene sequence: CDR1 ENHRY, CDR2 SYGVKD. In DNA, the CDR3 is TGTGCCATCAGCCTGAGGCGGTTTACTAGCGGGAGGGAGGGCTCCTACGAGCAGTACTTC. Translating gives CAISLRRFTSGREGSYEQYF.

This clone has just a few counts. The genes are TRBV2 and TRBJ2-5; 7 nucleotides line up with TRBD2. Germline assignment: CDR1 SNHLY and CDR2 FYNNEI. The CDR3 is 13 residues long. J lost 5 bases, V lost 1 base, and 1 base had no gene match. The CDR3 here is CASSEVGGETQYF. The CDR3, as DNA: TGTGCCAGCAGTGAAGTGGGGGGGGAGACCCAGTACTTC.